This T cell receptor (beta chain) was sequenced in a study of CD8 T cells in Susac syndrome. In germline, CDR1 is LGHDT, CDR2 YNNKEL (reference sequence). This CDR3 has 11 amino acids. Trimming took off 7 bases at V and 1 base at J, with 4 bases between the two ends. RNA in amounts of 0.5 to 1 ug was reverse transcribed with random hexamers. TCRdb ran MiXCR on the immunoSEQ multiplex PCR reads and lists one entry per CDR3 protein. The repertoire holds 150,000 to 200,000 distinct CDR3 sequences, with roughly 94% as singletons. The J gene is TRBJ1-1, the V gene TRBV3-1, with no clear D. This TCR was recovered from a human donor with multiple sclerosis. Sequencing was done on a sample of CD4+ T cells from PBMCs. CDR3 sequence: CASIGNTEAFF. The CDR3 coding sequence is TGTGCCAGCATCGGGAACACTGAAGCTTTCTTT.